The 28 T cell receptor beta chains below all came from one sample that was sequenced in a study of T cells of healthy individuals (dated by TCRdb to about 2018). The library relied on 5' RACE. This sample was sequenced with an Illumina MiSeq. TCRdb trimmed the raw reads at Q25, called clones with MiXCR and kept productive beta chains. Records with the same CDR3 protein are collapsed into one entry carrying the most frequent genes and DNA. In all, the sample holds 63,000 or so distinct CDR3 sequences, and around 16% of those were seen once. The ten largest account for around 4.6% of the sample. The receptor source for this set is a human donor in good health.

This clonotype has a handful of counts. The chain recombines TRBV20-1 with TRBJ2-7, with TRBD1 as a possible D gene (5 bases). Deletions cut 6 bases from V and 3 bases from J, with 15 bases between. This CDR3 comprises 13 residues. Per the germline V gene, CDR1 is DFQATT and CDR2 is SNEGSKA (reference sequence). The CDR3 region has the DNA TGCAGTGCGCCGACAGACCCAAACTACGAGCAGTACTTC. It translates to CSAPTDPNYEQYF.

The rearrangement uses TRBV20-1 and TRBJ2-5; 9 nucleotides align to TRBD2. This CDR3 region has 15 residues. From germline, CDR1 is DFQATT and CDR2 SNEGSKA (reference sequence). J gave up 1 base and V 3 bases, and 6 bases lay outside the gene matches. The CDR3 DNA follows: TGCAGTGCTAGCCTCCTAGCGGGGTCCCAAGAGACCCAGTACTTC. Amino acids: CSASLLAGSQETQYF.

This clonotype appeared a few times. The J gene is TRBJ1-2, the V gene TRBV18, with 7 positions matching TRBD1. V lost 2 bases and J lost 3; bases outside the gene matches: 3. Per germline, CDR1 KGHSH and CDR2 LQKENI. CDR3 length: 14 residues. CDR3 sequence (DNA): TGTGCCAGCTCACCAGGGCAGGGGGACTATGGCTACACCTTC. This encodes CASSPGQGDYGYTF. The full variable domain, with the rest looked up from reference TRBV18 and TRBJ1-2, is NAGVMQNPRHLVRRRGQEARLRCSPMKGHSHVYWYRQLPEEGLKFMVYLQKENIIDESGMPKERFSAEFPKEGPSILRIQQVVRGDSAAYFCASSPGQGDYGYTFGSGTRLTVV.

This sequence joins TRBV27 and TRBJ2-3, with TRBD2 as a possible D gene (6 bases). Germline V gene data show CDR1 as MNHEY and CDR2 as SMNVEV (reference sequence). The CDR3 consists of 12 residues. V was clipped by 8 bases and J by 4 bases, with 10 bases between them. The CDR3 spells CASGRQADTQYF. The DNA for the CDR3 is TGTGCCAGCGGGAGGCAGGCAGATACGCAGTATTTT.

This clonotype has a count of ten or more. V gene TRBV5-6 combines with J gene TRBJ1-2, with 8 nucleotides matching TRBD1. The length of the CDR3 is 17 residues. The V gene end was trimmed by 4 bases and the J gene end by 0 bases; junction bases not matched to a gene: 11. Germline CDR1 is SGHDT and CDR2 is YYEEEE. CDR3 residues: CASSRLNRGVSNYGYTF. The DNA of the CDR3 is TGTGCCAGCAGCCGGCTGAACAGGGGGGTATCTAACTATGGCTACACCTTC.

In its sample, this clonotype was seen many times. CDR3 residues: CASSLFGDPNQPQHF. In DNA form, the CDR3 reads TGTGCCAGCAGTTTATTCGGGGATCCCAATCAGCCCCAGCATTTT. The chain links TRBV27 to TRBJ1-5; D is unclear. Between the trimmed V and J ends, which lost 1 base and 3 bases, there was a span of 10 bases. The germline gives CDR1 MNHEY, CDR2 SMNVEV (reference sequence). This CDR3 has 15 residues.

This clonotype has at least ten counts. The V call is TRBV7-3, the J call TRBJ2-3, with D unresolved. The germline gives CDR1 SGHTA, CDR2 FQGTGA. V lost 6 bases and J lost 0, with 4 bases in between. This CDR3 contains 12 residues. In nucleotides, the CDR3 is TGTGCCAGCAGTTCGAGCACAGATACGCAGTATTTT. Its protein product is CASSSSTDTQYF.

The rearrangement joins TRBV4-2 to TRBJ2-1; 11 bases align to TRBD2. After removal of 0 bases from V and 3 bases from J, the junction contained 10 bases not matched to a gene. The CDR3 consists of 19 residues. The germline gives CDR1 LGHNA, CDR2 YNFKEQ. The DNA for the CDR3 is TGTGCCAGCAGCCAAGATCTAGTTCTGGGGACTAGCGGCTACAATGAGCAGTTCTTC. Protein: CASSQDLVLGTSGYNEQFF.

This clonotype was picked up a small number of times. CDR3 nucleotide sequence: TGCGCCAGCAGCCTGCGGGACCCCGCTGGAAACACCATATATTTT. It specifies CASSLRDPAGNTIYF. The J gene is TRBJ1-3, the V gene TRBV10-2; tentative D call: TRBD1 (5 bases). The germline V and J ends were trimmed by 6 bases and 2 bases, with 14 bases remaining between them. Germline loops: CDR1 WSHSY, CDR2 SAAADI. The CDR3 loop spans 15 amino acids.

The chain combines TRBV12-3 or TRBV12-4 with TRBJ2-3, with 15 bases lining up with TRBD2. The CDR3 has 17 amino acids. The trim removed 8 bases at V and 3 bases at J, leaving 9 bases unmatched. The CDR3 protein is CASQPGLAGGNTDTQYF. The CDR3 DNA sequence: TGTGCCAGCCAACCGGGACTAGCGGGGGGCAATACAGATACGCAGTATTTT.

This rearrangement joins TRBV29-1 to TRBJ2-3; tentatively, D is TRBD1 (5 bases). With 8 bases removed from V and 6 bases from J, the gap between germline ends came to 18 bases. Germline-derived CDR1 and CDR2 are SQVTM and ANQGSEA. CDR3 length: 13 amino acids. Here the CDR3 DNA reads TGCAGCCCCTCCAAGAGCCCAGGGGATACGCAGTATTTT. Amino acid sequence: CSPSKSPGDTQYF.

There are a few counts of this clonotype. The chain uses TRBV14 and TRBJ2-2; no definite D call. The CDR3 contains 12 residues. Germline assignment: CDR1 SGHDN and CDR2 FVKESK. V dropped 6 bases and J dropped 6 bases, with 8 bases sitting between them. The CDR3 here is CASSSMAGELFF. In DNA form, the CDR3 reads TGTGCCAGCAGTTCGATGGCCGGGGAGCTGTTTTTT.

The chain has TRBV13 and TRBJ1-4; 9 bases fit TRBD1. This CDR3 comprises 14 residues. J lost 9 bases, V lost 5 bases, and 7 bases had no gene match. Looked up from germline, CDR1 is PRHDT and CDR2 is FYEKMQ (reference sequence). CDR3 loop: CASSLRDREKKLFF. In DNA form, the CDR3 reads TGTGCCAGCAGCCTTCGGGACAGGGAGAAAAAACTGTTTTTT.

The genes are TRBV7-2 and TRBJ2-3; a possible D gene is TRBD2 (6 bases). Germline loops: CDR1 SGHTA, CDR2 FQGNSA. This CDR3 contains 15 residues. V dropped 1 base and J dropped 8 bases, with 16 bases sitting between them. This chain's CDR3 is CASSLVRGSEVTQYF. The CDR3 bases are TGTGCCAGCAGCTTAGTTCGGGGGAGTGAAGTTACGCAGTATTTT.

This clonotype occurred many times. The V call is TRBV4-1, the J call TRBJ2-2, with D tentatively TRBD1 (6 bases). The CDR3 totals 16 residues. Germline V gene data show CDR1 as MGHRA and CDR2 as YSYEKL. Deletions cut 1 base from V and 5 bases from J, with 14 bases between. CDR3 coding DNA: TGCGCCAGCAGCCAAGCGGCAGGGGTACGGACCGGGGAGCTGTTTTTT. Translated, it gives CASSQAAGVRTGELFF.

In its sample, this clonotype was seen many times. The gene calls are TRBV29-1 and TRBJ1-5, with a possible D match to TRBD1 (6 bases). Germline lookup yields CDR1 SQVTM and CDR2 ANQGSEA. The CDR3 runs 15 residues. With 6 bases removed from V and 1 base from J, the gap between germline ends came to 16 bases. CDR3 DNA: TGCAGCGTCGGAGGGGGGGCCGGGAGCAATCAGCCCCAGCATTTT. Amino acids: CSVGGGAGSNQPQHF. The whole variable domain, remainder taken from reference TRBV29-1 and TRBJ1-5, is SAVISQKPSRDICQRGTSLTIQCQVDSQVTMMFWYRQQPGQSLTLIATANQGSEATYESGFVIDKFPISRPNLTFSTLTVSNMSPEDSSIYLCSVGGGAGSNQPQHFGDGTRLSIL.

This clonotype has at least ten counts. J is TRBJ1-2 and V is TRBV5-1; D perhaps matches TRBD1 (5 bases). The V gene's germline CDR1 is SGHRS and CDR2 YFSETQ. Trimming removed 0 bases from V and 8 bases from J, with 17 bases in between. The CDR3 is 15 residues long. The CDR3 spells CASSLVTGPGEGYTF. CDR3 bases: TGCGCCAGCAGCTTGGTCACAGGCCCGGGAGAAGGCTACACCTTC.

V gene TRBV6-2 or TRBV6-3 combines with J gene TRBJ2-2; D is undetermined. Germline V gene lookup returns CDR1 MNHEY and CDR2 SVGEGT. The ends were cut back, 2 bases at V and 2 bases at J, with 15 bases in the middle. This CDR3 has 17 residues. CDR3 region: CASSYEQAIINTGELFF. The CDR3 DNA follows: TGTGCCAGCAGTTACGAGCAAGCGATTATAAACACCGGGGAGCTGTTTTTT.

This clonotype was counted at least ten times. CDR3 nucleotides: TGTGCCAGCAGCTTGACCAGTCCACGGGCGGGCGAGCAGTACTTC. Encoded protein: CASSLTSPRAGEQYF. The chain uses TRBV3-1 and TRBJ2-7; tentatively, D is TRBD2 (5 bases). V shed 5 bases and J shed 6 bases, with 20 bases lying between them. This CDR3 comprises 15 residues. The germline CDR1 and CDR2 sequences are LGHDT and YNNKEL (reference sequence).

This clonotype was seen only a few times. The gene calls are TRBV21-1 and TRBJ1-5; whether TRBD1, the table's D call, matches the DNA was not checked. TRBV21-1 has pseudogene status. CDR3 size: 19 residues. CDR3 loop: CASSTPQGRGINSNQPQHF. The CDR3 nucleotides are TGTGCCAGCAGCACCCCACAGGGGAGGGGAATTAATAGCAATCAGCCCCAGCATTTT.

This clonotype appeared many times. The rearrangement links TRBV20-1 to TRBJ2-3; 12 bases agree with TRBD2. Germline CDR1 and CDR2: DFQATT and SNEGSKA (reference sequence). This CDR3 region has 17 residues. V lost 4 bases to trimming and J lost 2 bases; unmatched junction nucleotides: 10. CDR3 residues: CSAKNPWTSGNTDTQYF. In DNA, the CDR3 is TGCAGTGCTAAGAACCCCTGGACTAGCGGGAACACAGATACGCAGTATTTT.

This clonotype was seen ten or more times. This chain links TRBV4-1 with TRBJ2-1; D is unclear. CDR3 length: 13 amino acids. The germline V and J ends were trimmed by 4 bases and 4 bases, with 8 bases remaining between them. Germline V gene data show CDR1 as MGHRA and CDR2 as YSYEKL. The CDR3 sequence: CASSPSLYNEQFF. The CDR3 nucleotides read TGCGCCAGCAGCCCAAGTCTGTACAATGAGCAGTTCTTC.

This clonotype was detected many times. V is TRBV28 and J is TRBJ1-1, with D possibly TRBD1 on 6 matching bases. Germline V gene lookup returns CDR1 MDHEN and CDR2 SYDVKM. The CDR3 runs 16 residues. Trimming shortened V by 7 bases and J by 0 bases, and 18 bases separated the two germline ends. CDR3 region: CASIPTAGAVNTEAFF. DNA for the CDR3: TGTGCCAGCATTCCTACGGCGGGGGCAGTGAACACTGAAGCTTTCTTT.

This chain links TRBV7-2 with TRBJ2-2; perhaps TRBD1 as D (6 bases). From germline, CDR1 is SGHTA and CDR2 FQGNSA. The CDR3 is 15 residues long. The V end was cut by 5 bases, the J end by 6 bases, with 16 bases between. This CDR3 is CASSPMGAGAGELFF. CDR3 coding DNA: TGTGCCAGCAGCCCAATGGGGGCAGGGGCCGGGGAGCTGTTTTTT.

The CDR3 sequence is CSVWTSADPDTQYF. The CDR3 bases are TGCAGCGTCTGGACTAGCGCGGACCCAGATACGCAGTATTTT. The gene calls are TRBV29-1 and TRBJ2-3; 9 bases fit TRBD2. CDR1 and CDR2 (germline): SQVTM, ANQGSEA. V was pared by 6 bases and J by 4 bases, with 8 bases of the junction left unmatched. The CDR3 is made up of 14 amino acids.

This clonotype was seen many times. The V and J genes are TRBV7-9 and TRBJ2-5, with D tentatively TRBD2 (5 bases). With 0 bases removed from V and 5 bases from J, the gap between germline ends came to 13 bases. The CDR3 loop spans 15 amino acids. The germline V gene encodes CDR1 SEHNR and CDR2 FQNEAQ (reference sequence). CDR3 nucleotides: TGTGCCAGCAGCTTAGCGCTCGAGACGGGGGAGACCCAGTACTTC. Amino acids: CASSLALETGETQYF.

The V and J genes are TRBV28 and TRBJ2-7; the match to TRBD2 covers 8 bases. Unmatched junction bases numbered 10, after V lost 5 bases and J lost 7 bases. The germline V gene has CDR1 MDHEN and CDR2 SYDVKM. CDR3 length: 14 residues. The CDR3 sequence is CASSTERGLLEQYF. CDR3 nucleotides: TGTGCCAGCAGTACAGAGCGGGGGCTCCTGGAGCAGTACTTC.

There are a few counts of this clonotype. V and J are TRBV7-9 and TRBJ2-2, with 9 bases matching TRBD2. The CDR3 totals 16 residues. The V gene's germline CDR1 is SEHNR and CDR2 FQNEAQ (reference sequence). With V trimmed by 4 bases and J by 5 bases, 8 bases remained unmatched. The CDR3 DNA is TGTGCCAGCAGCTACCAGGCGGGGGGGCCTACCGGGGAGCTGTTTTTT. It translates to CASSYQAGGPTGELFF.